The rows below give T cell receptor beta chains drawn from one sample of a study of blood T cell repertoires in COVID-19. The table came from immunoSEQ multiplex PCR; TCRdb's copy has only in-frame clones and leaves some out. Of more than 250,000 clones listed, 87% were seen once; the top ten hold 1%. Material: peripheral blood. The origin of the receptors is a man in his fifties with active or convalescent COVID-19. Both conserved end residues are part of each CDR3. D genes are given only for firm matches. The size entry is marked missing in some rows and otherwise reads once, few, many or a size class.

D gene: TRBD2; J gene: TRBJ2-3; V gene: TRBV5-1; clone size: NA; CDR3 DNA: TGCGCCAGCAGCTTGAGCGGGGGGCTTGATACGCAGTATTTT; CDR3 protein: CASSLSGGLDTQYF
D gene: NA; J gene: TRBJ1-6; V gene: TRBV12-3/TRBV12-4; clone size: few; CDR3 DNA: TGTGCCAGCAGTTTTCAGGGTTATTCACCCCTCCACTTT; CDR3 protein: CASSFQGYSPLHF
D gene: NA; J gene: TRBJ1-2; V gene: TRBV3-1/TRBV3-2; clone size: NA; CDR3 DNA: TGTGCCAGCAGCCAAGCCCGTCAGGGTGGCTACACCTTC; CDR3 protein: CASSQARQGGYTF
D gene: NA; J gene: TRBJ2-6; V gene: TRBV6-5; clone size: NA; CDR3 DNA: TGTGCCAGCAAACAGGGTGACTCTGGGGCCAACGTCCTGACTTTC; CDR3 protein: CASKQGDSGANVLTF
D gene: NA; J gene: TRBJ2-7; V gene: TRBV11-1; clone size: NA; CDR3 DNA: TGTGCCAGCAGCCCCAGGGTAGCAGTCACCTACGAGCAGTACTTC; CDR3 protein: CASSPRVAVTYEQYF
D gene: NA; J gene: TRBJ2-5; V gene: TRBV4-1; clone size: NA; CDR3 DNA: TGCGCCAGCAGCCAAGACCGGGAGACCCAGTACTTC; CDR3 protein: CASSQDRETQYF
D gene: TRBD2; J gene: TRBJ2-7; V gene: TRBV4-3; clone size: NA; CDR3 DNA: TGCGCCAGCAGCCAAGGATCGGGGGGGGTCGGCGAGCAGTACTTC; CDR3 protein: CASSQGSGGVGEQYF
D gene: NA; J gene: TRBJ1-1; V gene: TRBV6-2/TRBV6-3; clone size: NA; CDR3 DNA: TGTGCCAGCAGTTCCAGGGATGCTGAAGCTTTCTTT; CDR3 protein: CASSSRDAEAFF
D gene: NA; J gene: TRBJ1-6; V gene: TRBV7-9; clone size: NA; CDR3 DNA: TGTGCCAGCAGCTTGGGGACACACGGGAATAATTCACCCCTCCACTTT; CDR3 protein: CASSLGTHGNNSPLHF
D gene: TRBD1; J gene: TRBJ1-3; V gene: TRBV18; clone size: NA; CDR3 DNA: TGTGCCAGCTCACAAACACAGGGGGCGGCAGGAAACACCATATATTTT; CDR3 protein: CASSQTQGAAGNTIYF
D gene: TRBD2; J gene: TRBJ2-2; V gene: TRBV5-1; clone size: NA; CDR3 DNA: TGCGCCAGCAGCCCTCTCTCGGCGGGGGTGGGGACCGGGGAGCTGTTTTTT; CDR3 protein: CASSPLSAGVGTGELFF
D gene: NA; J gene: TRBJ1-2; V gene: TRBV6-4; clone size: few; CDR3 DNA: TGTGCCAGCAGTGACTCGATAAGGGGGGGACAATCACTTAACTATGGCTACACCTTC; CDR3 protein: CASSDSIRGGQSLNYGYTF
D gene: NA; J gene: TRBJ1-4; V gene: TRBV4-3; clone size: NA; CDR3 DNA: TGCGCCAGCAGCCCAGGAGTAGAGCGGGAAAAACTGTTTTTT; CDR3 protein: CASSPGVEREKLFF
D gene: TRBD2; J gene: TRBJ2-2; V gene: TRBV7-9; clone size: NA; CDR3 DNA: TGTGCCAGCAGCTTAGATGGACTAGCGGGAAGGTCTGGCGGGGAGCTGTTTTTT; CDR3 protein: CASSLDGLAGRSGGELFF
D gene: TRBD1; J gene: TRBJ2-5; V gene: TRBV30; clone size: NA; CDR3 DNA: TGTGCCTGCTACCCAGGGGGCGGAGTTTCCCAGTACTTC; CDR3 protein: CACYPGGGVSQYF
D gene: TRBD1; J gene: TRBJ2-3; V gene: TRBV29-1; clone size: NA; CDR3 DNA: TGCAGCGTGGAGACAGGGCCAGATACGCAGTATTTT; CDR3 protein: CSVETGPDTQYF
D gene: NA; J gene: TRBJ2-7; V gene: TRBV2; clone size: NA; CDR3 DNA: TGTGCCAGCAGAACAGGGTCTTTCTACGAGCAGTACTTC; CDR3 protein: CASRTGSFYEQYF
D gene: NA; J gene: TRBJ1-1; V gene: TRBV6-6; clone size: NA; CDR3 DNA: TGTGCCAGCAGTTACGCGGCAGGGATAGGTGAAGCTTTCTTT; CDR3 protein: CASSYAAGIGEAFF
D gene: NA; J gene: TRBJ1-3; V gene: TRBV18; clone size: NA; CDR3 DNA: TGTGCCAGCTCACCATCCGGGACACGGAGTGCCACCATATATTTT; CDR3 protein: CASSPSGTRSATIYF
D gene: NA; J gene: TRBJ2-6; V gene: TRBV3-1/TRBV3-2; clone size: NA; CDR3 DNA: TGTGCCAGCAGCCCCCTCCTGACAGACTCTGGGGCCAACGTCCTGACTTTC; CDR3 protein: CASSPLLTDSGANVLTF
D gene: TRBD1; J gene: TRBJ2-7; V gene: TRBV2; clone size: NA; CDR3 DNA: TGTGCCAGCAGTGAAAAACAGGGGGTCGGGGAGCAGTACTTC; CDR3 protein: CASSEKQGVGEQYF
D gene: NA; J gene: TRBJ1-2; V gene: TRBV28; clone size: NA; CDR3 DNA: TGTGCCAGCAGGCTCGGGACAACCTATGGCTACACCTTC; CDR3 protein: CASRLGTTYGYTF
D gene: NA; J gene: TRBJ2-6; V gene: TRBV6-5; clone size: NA; CDR3 DNA: TGTGCCAGCTCCTATCTCTCTGGGGCCAACGTCCTGACTTTC; CDR3 protein: CASSYLSGANVLTF
D gene: NA; J gene: TRBJ1-3; V gene: TRBV9; clone size: few; CDR3 DNA: TGTGCCAGCAGCGTAGATGAGGGAGCTGGAAACACCATATATTTT; CDR3 protein: CASSVDEGAGNTIYF
D gene: TRBD1; J gene: TRBJ1-2; V gene: TRBV5-4; clone size: NA; CDR3 DNA: TGTGCCAGCAGCAATTTTGGGACAGGTTCTAACTATGGCTACACCTTC; CDR3 protein: CASSNFGTGSNYGYTF
D gene: NA; J gene: TRBJ1-5; V gene: TRBV6-5; clone size: NA; CDR3 DNA: TGTGCCAGCTCCCCCTGGGGGGAGCCCAATCAGCCCCAGCATTTT; CDR3 protein: CASSPWGEPNQPQHF
D gene: TRBD1; J gene: TRBJ1-1; V gene: TRBV5-1; clone size: NA; CDR3 DNA: TGCGCCAGCAGCCCGGGACAGGGGACCGAAGCTTTCTTT; CDR3 protein: CASSPGQGTEAFF
D gene: NA; J gene: TRBJ2-7; V gene: TRBV21-1; clone size: NA; CDR3 DNA: TGTGCCAGCAGCTCCCCATTCGGGGGACTGACCTACGAGCAGTACTTC; CDR3 protein: CASSSPFGGLTYEQYF
D gene: TRBD1; J gene: TRBJ2-1; V gene: TRBV18; clone size: NA; CDR3 DNA: TGTGCCAGCTCACCGACAGGGACCTACAATGAGCAGTTCTTC; CDR3 protein: CASSPTGTYNEQFF
D gene: NA; J gene: TRBJ1-5; V gene: TRBV20-1; clone size: NA; CDR3 DNA: TGCAGTGCTAGTGCCGGTGGCGGGAATCAGCCCCAGCATTTT; CDR3 protein: CSASAGGGNQPQHF
D gene: NA; J gene: TRBJ2-7; V gene: TRBV6-6; clone size: NA; CDR3 DNA: TGTGCCAGCAGTTACGATTGGCAGTCCTACGAGCAGTACTTC; CDR3 protein: CASSYDWQSYEQYF
D gene: NA; J gene: TRBJ2-7; V gene: TRBV7-2; clone size: NA; CDR3 DNA: TGTGCCAGCAGTTCTAGCTCCTACGAGCAGTACTTC; CDR3 protein: CASSSSSYEQYF
D gene: NA; J gene: TRBJ2-1; V gene: TRBV15; clone size: NA; CDR3 DNA: TGTGCCACCAGCACTAGACAGGTACCCTACAATGAGCAGTTCTTC; CDR3 protein: CATSTRQVPYNEQFF
D gene: TRBD1; J gene: TRBJ2-5; V gene: TRBV2; clone size: NA; CDR3 DNA: TGTGCCAGCAGTGAAAGACGGACAGGGGGCCAAGAGACCCAGTACTTC; CDR3 protein: CASSERRTGGQETQYF
D gene: TRBD1; J gene: TRBJ2-2; V gene: TRBV6-2/TRBV6-3; clone size: NA; CDR3 DNA: TGTGCCAGCAGCAGGCAGGGGGAGACCGGGGAGCTGTTTTTT; CDR3 protein: CASSRQGETGELFF
D gene: NA; J gene: TRBJ1-2; V gene: TRBV7-9; clone size: once; CDR3 DNA: TGTGCCAGCAGTGCCGGGAACTATGGCTACACCTTC; CDR3 protein: CASSAGNYGYTF